A few counts support the clone carrying this T cell receptor (beta chain). Its ends do not fully match the called genes, so a read error is possible. Additional DNA sequences in this sample encode the identical CDR3. This CDR3 region has 18 residues. Germline lookup yields CDR1 SGHRS and CDR2 YFSETQ. This specimen belongs to a study of blood T cell repertoires in COVID-19. For the study at large: Samples representing acute and convalescent COVID-19 were sourced from the United States, Italy and Spain. Sources were T cells, B-cell-depleted T cells, or PBMCs; the material itself was cDNA or gDNA.

The table came from immunoSEQ multiplex PCR; TCRdb's copy has only in-frame clones and leaves some out. In the table there are approximately 47,000 clones, under 90% of which are singletons. V is TRBV5-1 and J is TRBJ2-5, with 13 bases lining up with TRBD2. The sequenced material came from peripheral blood. The TCR sequence derives from a man between 60 and 70 years old with acute or convalescent COVID-19. The CDR3 nucleotides read TGCGCCAGCAGCTTGGCCGGGACTAGCGGGATACTCCAAGAGACCCCGTACTTC. This codes for CASSLAGTSGILQETPYF.